A single sample is the source of the 3 T cell receptor beta chains below, sequenced in a study of PD-1 blockade in classical Hodgkin lymphoma. Method: immunoSEQ multiplex PCR; TCRdb's copy keeps in-frame clones and lacks some. The data hold 50,000 to 65,000 clones, with roughly 85% observed a single time. The sample's time point: cycle 4 day 1 (C4D1), after 6 weeks of nivolumab. All patients experienced relapse after autologous stem cell transplantation, and brentuximab vedotin exposure was variable. The source material was peripheral blood mononuclear cells (PBMCs), sampled before the fourth cycle of nivolumab. These receptors were taken from a human donor with classical Hodgkin lymphoma.

The gene calls are TRBV7-9 and TRBJ1-2; the D gene is possibly TRBD1 (5 bases). The CDR3 loop spans 12 amino acids. Trimming left V 7 bases short and J 8 bases short, with 14 bases between. Germline V gene data show CDR1 as SEHNR and CDR2 as FQNEAQ (reference sequence). CDR3 DNA: TGTGCCAGCACCCAGAGAGGGGCCGGCTACACCTTC. Translating it yields CASTQRGAGYTF. Full variable domain (remainder filled in from reference TRBV7-9 and TRBJ1-2): DTGVSQNPRHKITKRGQNVTFRCDPISEHNRLYWYRQTLGQGPEFLTYFQNEAQLEKSRLLSDRFSAERPKGSFSTLEIQRTEQGDSAMYLCASTQRGAGYTFGSGTRLTVV.

The chain has TRBV6-4 and TRBJ2-5, with D perhaps given as TRBD1 or TRBD2 (6 bases each). V gave up 7 bases and J gave up 5 bases, with 23 bases separating them. The CDR3 contains 16 residues. Germline values: CDR1 MRHNA, CDR2 SNTAGT. Here the CDR3 DNA reads TGTGCCAGCACCCGCCGAAACCGACTAGGGGGGGAGACCCAGTACTTC. It encodes CASTRRNRLGGETQYF.

The CDR3 region is CASSTLTSGGIKYQETQYF. The CDR3, as DNA: TGTGCCAGTAGTACCCTAACTAGCGGGGGGATTAAGTACCAAGAGACCCAGTACTTC. This chain joins TRBV19 and TRBJ2-5, with TRBD2 matching 12 bases. Germline lookup yields CDR1 LNHDA and CDR2 SQIVND (reference sequence). V dropped 4 bases and J dropped 0; count of bases not matched to a gene: 12. The CDR3 contains 19 residues. The whole variable domain, remainder taken from reference TRBV19 and TRBJ2-5, is DGGITQSPKYLFRKEGQNVTLSCEQNLNHDAMYWYRQDPGQGLRLIYYSQIVNDFQKGDIAEGYSVSREKKESFPLTVTSAQKNPTAFYLCASSTLTSGGIKYQETQYFGPGTRLLVL.